This T cell receptor beta chain was sequenced in a study of blood T cell repertoires in COVID-19. Germline values: CDR1 KGHDR, CDR2 SFDVKD. The junction had 7 bases not matched to a gene; V was cut back by 3 bases and J by 8 bases. The CDR3 contains 15 residues. This table comes from immunoSEQ multiplex PCR, and its TCRdb copy is limited to in-frame clones, with some not included. The sample contains about 58,000 clones, around nine tenths of which appear only once. This chain joins TRBV24-1 and TRBJ2-1, with TRBD1 matching 9 bases. This clonotype originated in a woman aged 55-69 years with active COVID-19. The sequenced material came from peripheral blood. CDR3 loop: CATSDPGTGIDEQFF. In nucleotides, the CDR3 is TGTGCCACCAGTGATCCCGGGACAGGGATCGATGAGCAGTTCTTC.